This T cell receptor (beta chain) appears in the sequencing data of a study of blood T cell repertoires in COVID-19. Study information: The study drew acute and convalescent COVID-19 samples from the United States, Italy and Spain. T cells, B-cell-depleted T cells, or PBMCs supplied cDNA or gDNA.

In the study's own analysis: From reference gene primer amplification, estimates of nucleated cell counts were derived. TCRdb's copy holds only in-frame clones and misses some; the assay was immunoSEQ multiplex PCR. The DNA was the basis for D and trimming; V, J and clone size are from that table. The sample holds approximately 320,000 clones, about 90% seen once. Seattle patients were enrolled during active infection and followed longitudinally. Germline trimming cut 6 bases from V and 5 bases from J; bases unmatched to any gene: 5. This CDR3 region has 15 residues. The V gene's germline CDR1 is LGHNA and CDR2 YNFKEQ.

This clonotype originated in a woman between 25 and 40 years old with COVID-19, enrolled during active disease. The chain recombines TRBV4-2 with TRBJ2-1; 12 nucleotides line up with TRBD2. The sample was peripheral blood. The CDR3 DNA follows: TGTGCCAGCAGGCCTAGCGGGGGGGTAGACAATGAGCAGTTCTTC. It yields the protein CASRPSGGVDNEQFF.